This T cell receptor beta chain emerged from a study of cytomegalovirus exposure and HLA in healthy donors. General observations from the study: Among CMV-associated TCR beta chains, most appeared HLA-restricted in a later analysis. A prior analysis recorded that most TCR beta V segments were productive about 90% or about 30% of the time. Among TCR beta chains, those listed as cytomegalovirus-associated numbered around 180. Likely technical artifact: a cluster of highly shared sequence variants.

The V end lost 4 bases, the J end lost 7 bases, and 14 bases lay between the germline ends. This CDR3 contains 13 residues. Germline lookup yields CDR1 SGHNT and CDR2 YYREEE (reference sequence). As to this clone: Antigen unknown.

In the PCR, 60 Vbeta and 13 Jbeta primers were used. The data were produced by immunoSEQ multiplex PCR, yet TCRdb's version contains in-frame clones alone and is incomplete. The sample has under 200,000 clones; the top ten hold around 0.79%. J is TRBJ1-2 and V is TRBV5-4; D is perhaps TRBD1 (5 bases). The sample comprised PBMCs. This TCR was recovered from a woman younger than 35 in good health and CMV-seropositive. The CDR3 coding sequence is TGTGCCAGCAGCCACGACAGCCCTTTTGGCTACACCTTC. This sequence encodes CASSHDSPFGYTF. Full variable domain (remainder filled in from reference TRBV5-4 and TRBJ1-2): ETGVTQSPTHLIKTRGQQVTLRCSSQSGHNTVSWYQQALGQGPQFIFQYYREEENGRGNFPPRFSGLQFPNYSSELNVNALELDDSALYLCASSHDSPFGYTFGSGTRLTVV.